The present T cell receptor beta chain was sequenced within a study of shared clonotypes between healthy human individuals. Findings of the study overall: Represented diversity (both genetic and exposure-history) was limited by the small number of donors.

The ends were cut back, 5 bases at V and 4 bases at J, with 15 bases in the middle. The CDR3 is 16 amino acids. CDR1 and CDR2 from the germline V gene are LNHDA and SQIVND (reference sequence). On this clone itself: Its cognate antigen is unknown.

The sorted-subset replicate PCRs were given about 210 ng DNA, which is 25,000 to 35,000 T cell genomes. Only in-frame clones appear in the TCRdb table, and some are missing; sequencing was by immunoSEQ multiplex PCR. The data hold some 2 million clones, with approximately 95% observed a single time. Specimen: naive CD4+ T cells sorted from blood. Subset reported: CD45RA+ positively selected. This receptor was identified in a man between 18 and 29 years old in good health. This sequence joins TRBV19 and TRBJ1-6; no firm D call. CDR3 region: CASSDAGPVYNSPLHF. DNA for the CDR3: TGTGCCAGTAGTGACGCGGGCCCTGTTTATAATTCACCCCTCCACTTT. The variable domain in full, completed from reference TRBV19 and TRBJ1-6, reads DGGITQSPKYLFRKEGQNVTLSCEQNLNHDAMYWYRQDPGQGLRLIYYSQIVNDFQKGDIAEGYSVSREKKESFPLTVTSAQKNPTAFYLCASSDAGPVYNSPLHFGNGTRLTVT.